What follows describes a single TCR beta chain. TCRdb keeps only in-frame clones here, not all; method: immunoSEQ multiplex PCR. The table includes over a million clones, 78% detected once. The data were obtained in a study of shared clonotypes between healthy human individuals. The CDR3 length is 14 residues. V was cut by 3 bases and J by 3 bases, with 10 bases left in between. Germline V gene sequence: CDR1 SEHNR, CDR2 FQNEAQ (reference sequence). The chain is built from TRBV7-9 and TRBJ2-3; D is unresolved. This sequence originates from a man aged 18 to 35 in good health. Some clones in this sample may be carry-over from other donors' samples. Input material: memory CD4+ T cells from PBMCs. Stated subset: CD45RA-negative fraction. CDR3 sequence (DNA): TGTGCCAGCAGCTTCCCCCTGGGGACAGATACGCAGTATTTT. This sequence encodes CASSFPLGTDTQYF.